The clone carrying this TCR beta chain was observed a handful of times. The antigen remains undetermined. With 60 Vbeta and 13 Jbeta primers, the PCR was carried out. Profiled with immunoSEQ multiplex PCR; TCRdb holds only in-frame clones, not every one. The data show fewer than 250,000 clones, with 75% to 85% seen just once and more than 1.3% held by the top ten. This sample is part of a study of cytomegalovirus exposure and HLA in healthy donors. Donors in the study were healthy people who gave bone marrow. Study-wide points: A later analysis linked a missense variant in DCLRE1C to the trimming of TCR beta V and J genes.

Sequenced: PBMCs. The source is a girl aged 10 to 17 in good health and CMV-seronegative.

This CDR3 is CASRSGGARTEAFF. The CDR3 nucleotides are TGCGCCAGCAGGTCAGGGGGCGCGAGGACTGAAGCTTTCTTT. The V and J genes are TRBV10-2 and TRBJ1-1; 8 nucleotides align to TRBD1. J gave up 5 bases and V 6 bases, and 8 bases lay outside the gene matches. The CDR3 consists of 14 residues. From germline, CDR1 is WSHSY and CDR2 SAAADI.